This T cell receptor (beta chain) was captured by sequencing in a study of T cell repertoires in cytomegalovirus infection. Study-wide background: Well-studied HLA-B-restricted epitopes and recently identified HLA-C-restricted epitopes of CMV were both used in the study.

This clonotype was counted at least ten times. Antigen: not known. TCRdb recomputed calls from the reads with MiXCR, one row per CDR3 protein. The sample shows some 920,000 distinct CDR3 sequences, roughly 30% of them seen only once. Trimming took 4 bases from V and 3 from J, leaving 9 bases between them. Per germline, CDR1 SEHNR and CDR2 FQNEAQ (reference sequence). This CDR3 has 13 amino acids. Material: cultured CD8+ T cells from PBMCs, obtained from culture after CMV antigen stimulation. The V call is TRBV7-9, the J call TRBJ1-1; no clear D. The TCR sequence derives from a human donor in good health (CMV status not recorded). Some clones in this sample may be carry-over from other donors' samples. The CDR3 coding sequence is TGTGCCAGCAGCTCTTTCCCGGACACTGAAGCTTTCTTT. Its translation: CASSSFPDTEAFF.